A single sample is the source of the 4 T cell receptor beta chains below, sequenced in a study of prognosis after radiotherapy for stage I lung cancer. Two-round multiplex PCR amplified TCR beta CDR3 from genomic DNA. Every TRBV and TRBJ gene had its own specific primer in first-round PCR. TCRdb processed the multiplex PCR reads anew with MiXCR; each CDR3 protein has one entry. The table lists 15,000 or so distinct CDR3 sequences, roughly 30% of them singletons. The sequencing here drew on PBMCs, taken before or after stereotactic body radiation therapy (not recorded which). These receptors all stem from a donor of 50 years or more with non-small cell lung cancer.

In this sample, this clonotype turned up many times. The V call is TRBV10-2, the J call TRBJ2-3; 9 bases agree with TRBD1. Germline CDR1 WSHSY, CDR2 SAAADI. Trimming cost V 6 bases and J 3 bases; bases outside gene matches: 1. CDR3 size: 13 residues. CDR3 bases: TGCGCCAGCAGGACAGGGGGAACAGATACGCAGTATTTT. The encoded protein is CASRTGGTDTQYF.

The sample holds one count of this clonotype. The gene calls are TRBV7-2 and TRBJ2-7; TRBD2 aligns across 8 bases. Germline CDR1 reads SGHTA; CDR2 reads FQGNSA. Trimming cost V 5 bases and J 0 bases; bases outside gene matches: 12. The CDR3 consists of 17 residues. In DNA form, the CDR3 reads TGTGCCAGCAGCAAAACTAGCGGTAGAGCAAGCTCCTACGAGCAGTACTTC. Residues: CASSKTSGRASSYEQYF.

This clonotype occurred many times. This chain connects TRBV6-8 to TRBJ2-3; 8 positions match TRBD1. This CDR3 region has 16 residues. Trimming cost V 2 bases and J 5 bases; bases outside gene matches: 9. Per the germline V gene, CDR1 is MNHGY and CDR2 is SAAAGT. The CDR3 DNA sequence: TGTGCCAGCAGTTACACCCACGGACAGGGTGGAGATACGCAGTATTTT. As protein: CASSYTHGQGGDTQYF.

This clonotype has ten or more counts. V usage is TRBV28 and J usage is TRBJ2-7, with a tentative D call TRBD1 (5 bases). The V end lost 6 bases, the J end lost 2 bases, and 14 bases lay between the germline ends. CDR3 length: 14 residues. Germline V lookup: CDR1 MDHEN, CDR2 SYDVKM. The CDR3 sequence: CASRITQGPYEQYF. In DNA form, the CDR3 reads TGTGCCAGCAGAATCACCCAGGGCCCCTACGAGCAGTACTTC. Together with reference TRBV28 and TRBJ2-7, the CDR3 gives the full variable domain: DVKVTQSSRYLVKRTGEKVFLECVQDMDHENMFWYRQDPGLGLRLIYFSYDVKMKEKGDIPEGYSVSREKKERFSLILESASTNQTSMYLCASRITQGPYEQYFGPGTRLTVT.